This T cell receptor beta chain was observed in a study of cytomegalovirus exposure and HLA in healthy donors. Study outcomes and limitations: Previous analysis showed most TCR beta V segments were productive about 87% or about 30% of the time. In a later analysis, V- and J-gene trimming of beta chains associated with a DCLRE1C missense variant, replicated independently. In vitro checks showed that three CMV-associated chains really do target CMV antigens.

Germline CDR1 reads SGHVS; CDR2 reads FNYEAQ. Between the trimmed V and J ends, which lost 2 bases and 4 bases, there was a span of 9 bases. The CDR3 contains 13 residues. 60 Vbeta and 13 Jbeta primers were used in PCR. Repertoires were generated with immunoSEQ multiplex PCR, while TCRdb's copy carries only in-frame clones and drops some. The table includes a few hundred thousand clones, around four fifths detected once. Comments on this clone: The antigen remains undetermined.

Input material: PBMCs. The chain combines TRBV7-6 with TRBJ2-7; possibly TRBD2 for D (5 bases). The source of this sequence is a woman aged 40 to 50 in good health and CMV-seropositive. The DNA of the CDR3 is TGTGCCAGCAGCTTAACTAGAGGGTACGAGCAGTACTTC. It is translated as CASSLTRGYEQYF.